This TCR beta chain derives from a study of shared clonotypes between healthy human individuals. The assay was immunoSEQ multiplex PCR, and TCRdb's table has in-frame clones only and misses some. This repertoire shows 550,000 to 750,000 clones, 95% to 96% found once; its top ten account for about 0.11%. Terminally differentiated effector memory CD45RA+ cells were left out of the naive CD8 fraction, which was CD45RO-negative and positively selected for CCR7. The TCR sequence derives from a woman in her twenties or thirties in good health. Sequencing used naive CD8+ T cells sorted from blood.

CDR3 DNA: TGTGCCAGCAGCTTAGTTTCGGGGGGCGTTGGCATGAAAAATACGCAGTATTTT. Residues: CASSLVSGGVGMKNTQYF. The chain employs TRBV11-2 and TRBJ2-3; D may be TRBD2 (7 bases). The CDR3 runs to 18 residues. Germline CDR1 is SGHAT and CDR2 is FQNNGV. V was trimmed by 1 base and J by 7 bases, leaving 24 bases between them.